Detailed here is one T cell receptor beta chain. Individually, cDNA molecules had unique molecular identifiers attached to them. Each CDR3 protein gets one entry after TCRdb re-called the 5' RACE reads with MiXCR. The sample consists of 50,000 to 65,000 distinct CDR3 sequences, 8.5% to 10% of them appearing once. Trimming removed 1 base at V and 4 bases at J, with 8 bases between. CDR3 size: 14 residues. Germline CDR1 reads SGHRS; CDR2 reads YFSETQ. This entry comes from a study of early T cells in non-severe SARS-CoV-2 infection. The chain recombines TRBV5-1 with TRBJ2-2, with D perhaps matching TRBD2 (6 bases). The receptor comes from an adult who was a healthcare worker with PCR-confirmed SARS-CoV-2 infection or an uninfected control (not recorded which). Sequencing was done on a sample of whole blood. CDR3 nucleotide sequence: TGCGCCAGCAGCTTGATGGGGGGCACCGGGGAGCTGTTTTTT. Translated: CASSLMGGTGELFF. Supplemented by reference TRBV5-1 and TRBJ2-2, the full variable domain reads KAGVTQTPRYLIKTRGQQVTLSCSPISGHRSVSWYQQTPGQGLQFLFEYFSETQRNKGNFPGRFSGRQFSNSRSEMNVSTLELGDSALYLCASSLMGGTGELFFGEGSRLTVL.